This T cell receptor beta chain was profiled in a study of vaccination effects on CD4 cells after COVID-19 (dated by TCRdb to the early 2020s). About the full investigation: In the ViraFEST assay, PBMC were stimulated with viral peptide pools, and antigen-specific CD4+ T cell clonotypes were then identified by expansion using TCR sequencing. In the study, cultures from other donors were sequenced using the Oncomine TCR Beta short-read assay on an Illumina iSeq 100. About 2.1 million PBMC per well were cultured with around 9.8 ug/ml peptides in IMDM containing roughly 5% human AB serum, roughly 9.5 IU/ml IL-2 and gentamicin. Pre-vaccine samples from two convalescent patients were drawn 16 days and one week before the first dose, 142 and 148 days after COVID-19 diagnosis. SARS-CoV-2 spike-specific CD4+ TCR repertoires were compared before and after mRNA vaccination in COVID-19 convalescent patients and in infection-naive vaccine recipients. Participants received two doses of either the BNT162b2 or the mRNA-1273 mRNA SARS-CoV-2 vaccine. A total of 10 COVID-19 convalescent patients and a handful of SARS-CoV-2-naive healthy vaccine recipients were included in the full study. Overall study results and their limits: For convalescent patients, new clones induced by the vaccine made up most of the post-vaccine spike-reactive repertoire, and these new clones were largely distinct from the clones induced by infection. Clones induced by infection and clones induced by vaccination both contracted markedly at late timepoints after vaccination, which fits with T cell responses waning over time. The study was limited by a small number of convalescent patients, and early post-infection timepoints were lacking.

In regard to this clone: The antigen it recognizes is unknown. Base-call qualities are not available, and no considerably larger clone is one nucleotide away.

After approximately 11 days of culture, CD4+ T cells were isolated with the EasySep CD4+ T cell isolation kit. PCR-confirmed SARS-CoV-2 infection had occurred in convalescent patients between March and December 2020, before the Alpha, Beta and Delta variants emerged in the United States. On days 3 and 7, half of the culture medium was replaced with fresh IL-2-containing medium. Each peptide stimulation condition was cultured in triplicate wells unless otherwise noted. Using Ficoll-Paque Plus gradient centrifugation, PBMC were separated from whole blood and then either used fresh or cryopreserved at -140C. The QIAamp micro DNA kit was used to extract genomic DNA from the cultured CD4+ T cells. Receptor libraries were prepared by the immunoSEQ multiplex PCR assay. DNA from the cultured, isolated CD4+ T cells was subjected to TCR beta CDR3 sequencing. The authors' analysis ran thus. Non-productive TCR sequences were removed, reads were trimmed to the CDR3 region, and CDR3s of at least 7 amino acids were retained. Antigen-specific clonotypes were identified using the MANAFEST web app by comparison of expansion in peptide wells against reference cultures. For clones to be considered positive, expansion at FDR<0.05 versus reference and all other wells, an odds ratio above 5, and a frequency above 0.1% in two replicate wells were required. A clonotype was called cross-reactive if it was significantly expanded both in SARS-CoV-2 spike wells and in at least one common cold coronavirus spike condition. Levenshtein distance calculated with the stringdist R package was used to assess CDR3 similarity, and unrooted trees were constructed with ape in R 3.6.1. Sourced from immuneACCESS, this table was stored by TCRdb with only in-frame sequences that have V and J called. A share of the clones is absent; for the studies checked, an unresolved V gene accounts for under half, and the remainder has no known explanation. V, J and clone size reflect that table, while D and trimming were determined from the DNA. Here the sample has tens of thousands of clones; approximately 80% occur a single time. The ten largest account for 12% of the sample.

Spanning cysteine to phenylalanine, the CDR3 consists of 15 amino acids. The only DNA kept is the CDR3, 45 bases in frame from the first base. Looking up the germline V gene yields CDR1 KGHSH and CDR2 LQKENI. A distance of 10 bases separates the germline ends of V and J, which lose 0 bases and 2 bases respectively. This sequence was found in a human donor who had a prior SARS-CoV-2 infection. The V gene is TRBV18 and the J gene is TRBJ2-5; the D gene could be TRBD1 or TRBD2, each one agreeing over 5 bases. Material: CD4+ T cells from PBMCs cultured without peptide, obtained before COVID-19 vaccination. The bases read TGTGCCAGCTCACCACCGGGGACGGCACAAGAGACCCAGTACTTC. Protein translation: CASSPPGTAQETQYF.